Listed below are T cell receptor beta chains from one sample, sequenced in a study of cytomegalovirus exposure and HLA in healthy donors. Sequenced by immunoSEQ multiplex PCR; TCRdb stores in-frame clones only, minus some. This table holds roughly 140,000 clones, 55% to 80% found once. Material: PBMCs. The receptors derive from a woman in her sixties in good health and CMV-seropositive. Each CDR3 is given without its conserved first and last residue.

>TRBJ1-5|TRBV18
ASSPGTGGLEPQH
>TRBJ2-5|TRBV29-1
SVERGGETQY
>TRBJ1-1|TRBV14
ASSHYPHGTGINTEAF
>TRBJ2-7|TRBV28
ASIKGGLAGQY
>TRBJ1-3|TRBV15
ATSRDNDFPEDTIY
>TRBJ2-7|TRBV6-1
ASSTNRGAYEQY
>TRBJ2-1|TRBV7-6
ASSLAGGYNEQF
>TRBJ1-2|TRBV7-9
ASRATENYGYT
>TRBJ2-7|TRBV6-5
ASSPGLAGAEQY
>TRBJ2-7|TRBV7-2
ASSTGQGYEQY
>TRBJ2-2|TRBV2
ASSERRPRNAGELF